This TCR beta chain stems from a study of shared clonotypes between healthy human individuals. General observations from the study: Clonotypes shared by all four donors outscored non-shared clonotypes in generation probability.

Comment on this clone: Antigen: not known.

Trimming cost V 8 bases and J 6 bases; bases outside gene matches: 6. This CDR3 contains 13 residues. Germline lookup yields CDR1 MRHNA and CDR2 SNTAGT. Libraries were prepared by immunoSEQ multiplex PCR; TCRdb keeps only in-frame clonotypes and omits some of them. The top ten clones hold roughly 0.13% of a sample with millions of clones, about 92% of them seen once. The clonotype was recovered from a man younger than 35 in good health. V is TRBV6-4 and J is TRBJ2-1; 8 bases are shared with TRBD2. The sample consisted of naive CD4+ T cells sorted from blood. The subset denotes: CD45RA+ positively selected. DNA of the CDR3: TGTGCCAGCGCGGGAGGAGTAGGCAATGAGCAGTTCTTC. Its translation: CASAGGVGNEQFF.